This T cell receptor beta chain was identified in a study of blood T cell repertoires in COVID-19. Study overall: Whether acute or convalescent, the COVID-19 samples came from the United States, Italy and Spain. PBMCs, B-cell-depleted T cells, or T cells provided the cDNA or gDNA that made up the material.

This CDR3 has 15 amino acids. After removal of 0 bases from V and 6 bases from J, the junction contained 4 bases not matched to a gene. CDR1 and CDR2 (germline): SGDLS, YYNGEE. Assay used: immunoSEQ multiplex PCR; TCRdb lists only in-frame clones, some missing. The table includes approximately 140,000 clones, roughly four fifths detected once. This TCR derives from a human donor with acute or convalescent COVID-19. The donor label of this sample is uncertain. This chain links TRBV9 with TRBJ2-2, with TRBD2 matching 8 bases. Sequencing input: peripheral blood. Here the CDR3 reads CASSVDSGGAGELFF. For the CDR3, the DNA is TGTGCCAGCAGCGTAGACAGCGGGGGAGCCGGGGAGCTGTTTTTT.